This T cell receptor beta chain is from a study of type 1 regulatory T cells (dated by TCRdb to about 2021). Study-wide context: An in vitro protocol by which a Tr1-enriched, alloantigen-specific CD4 T cell product named T-allo10 was generated was characterized in the study. T-allo10 was being tested clinically in patients with hematological malignancies who were undergoing allogeneic hematopoietic stem cell transplantation.

The germline V gene specifies SGHAT as CDR1 and FQNNGV as CDR2. There are 15 amino acids in the CDR3, from cysteine to phenylalanine inclusive. The read is trimmed to its CDR3 DNA, 45 bases read in frame from base 1. Relative to germline, V is missing 5 bases and J is missing 9 bases, with 9 bases of the junction outside any gene match. This clonotype was detected once. The clone's antigen remains unknown. There are no base qualities to consult, and no much larger clone falls within one base. One read yields weak evidence. This sample was sequenced with an Illumina MiSeq. TCRdb redid the processing of the public reads, applying fastp at Q25 and MiXCR, and retained in-frame beta chains. Rows with one shared CDR3 protein collapse into an entry with the most common genes and DNA. The sample profile shows just under 65,000 distinct CDR3 sequences; more than 45% of them were found once. Roughly 2.1% of the sample is in the top ten clones.

What the research found in general, with its limitations: Tr1 cells showed a more restricted TCR repertoire than non-Tr1 cells, which the study interpreted as alloantigen-induced clonal expansion.

This TCR came from a human donor in good health. Recombination connected TRBV11-2 to TRBJ1-6; TRBD1 aligns with 8 central bases. The material sequenced was cultured non-Tr1 T cells, either the whole culture or a sorted T cell fraction (not recorded which). The cell subset or site tag for this specimen amounts to: non-Tr1 population from the T-allo10 product. In nucleotides, the sequence is TGTGCCAGCAGCCGGAACCGGGACAGGAGTTCACCCCTCCACTTT. It codes for CASSRNRDRSSPLHF.